These 20 T cell receptor beta chains share one sample of origin, sequenced in a study of molecular identifiers for immune sequencing clone quantification. TCRdb recomputed calls from the PCR reads with MiXCR, one row per CDR3 protein. The sample contains over 600,000 distinct CDR3 sequences, around 20% of which appear only once. The sequencing input was naive CD8+ T cells from blood, with Jurkat cell RNA spiked in. Specified subset: FACS-sorted CD8+CD4-CCR7+CD45RA+ naive T cells. These receptor sequences come from a human donor in good health. Some libraries in this study had Jurkat cell RNA spiked in.

The rearrangement links TRBV7-9 to TRBJ2-7; D is uncertain. The CDR3 totals 16 residues. Germline V CDR1 and CDR2: SEHNR, FQNEAQ (reference sequence). V lost 2 bases and J 5 bases, leaving 19 bases between the germline ends. CDR3: CASSLTPSPRSHEQYF. The CDR3 nucleotides are TGTGCCAGCAGCTTAACACCCTCTCCGAGGTCCCACGAGCAGTACTTC.

This clonotype was seen repeatedly, ten times or more. The J gene is TRBJ2-7, the V gene TRBV25-1, with D unclear. Germline V gives CDR1 MGHDK, CDR2 SYGVNS. Deletions cut 1 base from V and 7 bases from J, with 14 bases between. The CDR3 extends over 14 amino acids. The CDR3 bases are TGTGCCAGCAGTGAATGGGAACGGCTTGGAGAGCAGTACTTC. It translates to CASSEWERLGEQYF.

This chain connects TRBV7-9 to TRBJ1-2; D gene ambiguous. The CDR3 covers 13 residues. The V gene's germline CDR1 is SEHNR and CDR2 FQNEAQ (reference sequence). V lost 3 bases and J lost 1, with 6 bases in between. CDR3 loop: CASSFTGNYGYTF. As DNA, the CDR3 is TGTGCCAGCAGCTTTACCGGTAACTATGGCTACACCTTC.

A few counts support this clonotype. A read error may produce the germline difference seen at one junction end. This chain uses TRBV27 with TRBJ2-7; 9 bases agree with TRBD1. Per germline, CDR1 MNHEY and CDR2 SMNVEV (reference sequence). The CDR3 runs 14 residues. The CDR3 region has the DNA TGTGCCAGCAGTACCGGGACAGGGAGCTACGAGCAGTGCTTC. Translated: CASSTGTGSYEQCF.

This clonotype was picked up many times. This rearrangement joins TRBV5-6 to TRBJ2-1, with unresolved D. Germline V CDR1 and CDR2: SGHDT, YYEEEE. This CDR3 has 12 amino acids. The V gene lost 0 bases and the J gene lost 9 bases, with 7 bases spanning the gap. The DNA for the CDR3 is TGTGCCAGCAGCTTGGGTCCGATTGAGCAGTTCTTC. Translated, it gives CASSLGPIEQFF.

The chain has TRBV19 and TRBJ2-5, with D unresolved. The CDR3 runs to 13 residues. The ends were cut back, 4 bases at V and 0 bases at J, with 6 bases in the middle. The germline CDR1 and CDR2 sequences are LNHDA and SQIVND (reference sequence). The CDR3, as DNA: TGTGCCAGTAGTAGCGCAAACCAAGAGACCCAGTACTTC. This translates into CASSSANQETQYF.

This clonotype was recorded many times. The chain joins TRBV5-1 to TRBJ2-6; the D is unclear. Trimming stripped 4 bases from V and 4 bases from J, with 21 bases between. Germline CDR1 is SGHRS and CDR2 is YFSETQ. The CDR3 has 18 amino acids. This CDR3 reads CASSLLYAQRAGANVLTF. The CDR3 DNA is TGCGCCAGCAGCCTCCTCTACGCTCAGCGCGCAGGGGCCAACGTCCTGACTTTC.

This clonotype has at least ten counts. The rearrangement uses TRBV27 and TRBJ2-3; possibly TRBD2 for D (7 bases). The CDR3 spans 15 residues. Germline CDR1 reads MNHEY; CDR2 reads SMNVEV (reference sequence). Trimming shortened V by 8 bases and J by 1 base, and 16 bases separated the two germline ends. The CDR3 DNA reads TGTGCCAGCGGGGAGGCGGGGGCTGGCACAGATACGCAGTATTTT. As protein: CASGEAGAGTDTQYF.

This clonotype showed up many times. This chain links TRBV29-1 with TRBJ2-5; D may be TRBD2 (6 bases). CDR1 and CDR2 from the germline V gene are SQVTM and ANQGSEA. Trimming left V 1 base short and J 4 bases short, with 13 bases between. The CDR3 has 14 amino acids. Written as DNA, the CDR3 is TGCAGCGTTGAAGCGGGACTGTCCGGAGAGACCCAGTACTTC. This translates into CSVEAGLSGETQYF.

The CDR3 DNA follows: TGTGCCAGCAGCCAAGACTGGGACAGGGGGTTAAGGAACACTGAAGCTTTCTTT. Amino acid sequence: CASSQDWDRGLRNTEAFF. The V and J genes are TRBV3-1 and TRBJ1-1; 11 bases fit TRBD1. This CDR3 has 18 residues. V lost 0 bases and J lost 1; bases outside the gene matches: 7. Germline V gives CDR1 LGHDT, CDR2 YNNKEL (reference sequence).

This clonotype was recorded only once. A much larger clone differs from this one at a single base, so this may be a read error. V gene TRBV7-2 combines with J gene TRBJ2-7; weak D call: TRBD2 (6 bases). The CDR3 is 15 residues long. Germline V gives CDR1 SGHTA, CDR2 FQGNSA. V was trimmed by 2 bases and J by 7 bases, leaving 18 bases between them. CDR3 sequence (DNA): TGTGCCAGCAGCTTAATGCTAGTGGGAGGTGATGAGCAGTACTTC. Translation gives CASSLMLVGGDEQYF.

Comments on this clonotype: This clone may be a read error of a much larger clone one base away. This sequence joins TRBV3-1 and TRBJ1-2; 7 bases fit TRBD1. Losses at the gene ends were 0 bases for V and 6 bases for J; bases not matched to a gene: 4. This CDR3 region has 14 residues. Per the germline V gene, CDR1 is LGHDT and CDR2 is YNNKEL (reference sequence). CDR3 sequence (DNA): TGTGCCAGCAGCCAAGATCCAGGGGGGAATGGCTACACCTTC. Its protein product is CASSQDPGGNGYTF.

Regarding this clonotype: A much larger clone differs from this one at a single base, so this may be a read error. Without the conserved terminal phenylalanine or tryptophan, this CDR3 likely stems from a read error. The rearrangement uses TRBV12-3 or TRBV12-4 and TRBJ2-1; 13 bases agree with TRBD2. CDR3 length equals 21 residues. The ends lost 4 bases at V and 4 bases at J; junction bases unmatched: 19. CDR3 nucleotides: TGTGCCAGCAGTTACATCGAAGGACTAGCGGGAGTTTGGAAGGGTTACAATGAGCAGTTCCTC. This codes for CASSYIEGLAGVWKGYNEQFL.

This clonotype has ten or more counts. The V gene is TRBV7-6, the J gene TRBJ2-7, with a weak D call TRBD1 (6 bases). Per germline, CDR1 SGHVS and CDR2 FNYEAQ. CDR3 length: 15 residues. Trimming took 5 bases from V and 6 from J, leaving 20 bases between them. CDR3: CASSETTGPRGEQYF. The CDR3 bases are TGTGCCAGCAGCGAAACTACAGGGCCCCGGGGCGAGCAGTACTTC.

The CDR3 reads CASSSWFGTSGSYNEQFF. CDR3 sequence (DNA): TGTGCCAGCAGCTCCTGGTTCGGGACTAGCGGATCCTACAATGAGCAGTTCTTC. This chain links TRBV11-2 with TRBJ2-1, with TRBD2 matching over 11 bases. Unmatched junction bases numbered 9, after V lost 4 bases and J lost 1 base. CDR1 is SGHAT and CDR2 is FQNNGV in the germline V gene. This CDR3 has 18 residues.

On this clonotype: A read error is possible here, since a much larger clone lies one base away. This sequence joins TRBV7-6 and TRBJ2-3, with TRBD2 as a possible D gene (5 bases). Germline lookup yields CDR1 SGHVS and CDR2 FNYEAQ. This CDR3 spans 15 amino acids. CDR3 DNA: TGTGCCTGCAGCTGGCTAGCACTGAGCACAGATACGCAGTATTTT. Protein sequence: CACSWLALSTDTQYF.

This clonotype was seen a single time. V usage is TRBV12-3 or TRBV12-4 and J usage is TRBJ2-3; 7 bases are shared with TRBD2. V trimming: 2 bases; J trimming: 4 bases; junction bases outside the gene matches: 6. The CDR3 runs 15 residues. The CDR3 spells CASSLRGGNADTQYF. CDR3 bases: TGTGCCAGCAGTTTACGCGGGGGAAACGCAGATACGCAGTATTTT.

This clonotype was picked up a small number of times. The J gene is TRBJ2-1, the V gene TRBV7-9; 16 bases match TRBD2. V lost 5 bases to trimming and J lost 8 bases; unmatched junction nucleotides: 6. The CDR3 length is 16 residues. From germline, CDR1 is SEHNR and CDR2 FQNEAQ (reference sequence). The CDR3 here is CASSSQGLAGGHEQFF. In nucleotides, the CDR3 is TGTGCCAGCAGCAGCCAGGGACTAGCGGGGGGGCATGAGCAGTTCTTC.

This clonotype was counted between two and nine times. The V call is TRBV28, the J call TRBJ2-2; unclear D gene. Germline V gene lookup returns CDR1 MDHEN and CDR2 SYDVKM. The CDR3 runs to 13 residues. Deletions cut 10 bases from V and 2 bases from J, with 11 bases between. CDR3 in amino acids: CATYNRNTGELFF. The CDR3, as DNA: TGTGCCACATACAACCGAAACACCGGGGAGCTGTTTTTT.

Concerning this clonotype itself: A much larger clone differs from this one at a single base, so this may be a read error. CDR3 loop: CASGQDSSSGAKNIQYF. CDR3 coding DNA: TGCGCCAGCGGCCAAGATTCAAGCAGCGGGGCCAAAAACATTCAGTACTTC. This chain uses TRBV4-3 with TRBJ2-4; tentatively, D is TRBD2 (6 bases). This CDR3 has 17 amino acids. Germline assignment: CDR1 LGHNA and CDR2 YSLEER.